Shown below are 19 T cell receptor beta chains from a single sample sequenced in a study of identical twins. Via MiXCR, TCRdb re-called the 5' RACE reads, giving one row per CDR3 protein. The data contain 1,800,000 or so distinct CDR3 sequences, around a third of them singletons. Sequencing was done on a sample of cord blood. The receptors were gathered from a newborn girl in good health.

The rearrangement joins TRBV7-9 to TRBJ1-5, with a weak D call TRBD1 (5 bases). The CDR3 is made up of 17 amino acids. Germline V gives CDR1 SEHNR, CDR2 FQNEAQ (reference sequence). V lost 1 base and J 6 bases, leaving 19 bases between the germline ends. The CDR3 here is CASSLGFEAGVSQPQHF. The CDR3 DNA sequence: TGTGCCAGCAGCTTAGGATTCGAGGCGGGGGTCAGTCAGCCCCAGCATTTT.

This clonotype was observed a few times. J is TRBJ1-2 and V is TRBV25-1; D is uncertain. Per germline, CDR1 MGHDK and CDR2 SYGVNS. The V end lost 1 base, the J end lost 8 bases, and 11 bases lay between the germline ends. The CDR3 is 13 amino acids. Here the CDR3 reads CASSELGPGGYTF. DNA for the CDR3: TGTGCCAGCAGTGAATTGGGTCCCGGGGGCTACACCTTC.

The chain has TRBV2 and TRBJ2-1, with D unclear. V shed 5 bases and J shed 6 bases, with 11 bases lying between them. This CDR3 is built from 13 residues. CDR1 and CDR2 (germline): SNHLY, FYNNEI. The CDR3 loop reads CASSTHGGNEQFF. CDR3 DNA: TGTGCCAGCAGTACCCACGGCGGCAATGAGCAGTTCTTC. Looking up the rest from reference TRBV2 and TRBJ2-1 gives the full variable domain: EPEVTQTPSHQVTQMGQEVILRCVPISNHLYFYWYRQILGQKVEFLVSFYNNEISEKSEIFDDQFSVERPDGSNFTLKIRSTKLEDSAMYFCASSTHGGNEQFFGPGTRLTVL.

This clonotype has ten or more counts. Germline is not matched at one junction end, which may reflect a read error. The chain is built from TRBV5-1 and TRBJ2-1, with D possibly matching TRBD1 (6 bases). This CDR3 is built from 11 residues. Germline V gives CDR1 SGHRS, CDR2 YFSETQ. This chain's CDR3 is CASSLQGEQFF. The CDR3 DNA follows: TGTGCCAGCAGCTTACAGGGTGAGCAGTTCTTC.

V usage is TRBV20-1 and J usage is TRBJ2-2, with 9 positions matching TRBD2. Germline trimming cut 6 bases from V and 4 bases from J; bases unmatched to any gene: 9. The germline CDR1 and CDR2 sequences are DFQATT and SNEGSKA (reference sequence). This CDR3 comprises 15 residues. CDR3 DNA: TGCAGTGCCCCACGAGCGGGGGGTTTCACCGGGGAGCTGTTTTTT. Translation: CSAPRAGGFTGELFF.

The rearrangement links TRBV2 to TRBJ2-7, with D uncertain. V gave up 2 bases and J gave up 12 bases, with 14 bases separating them. CDR3 length: 12 amino acids. Germline V lookup: CDR1 SNHLY, CDR2 FYNNEI. CDR3 amino acids: CASSELVGVRYF. In nucleotides, the CDR3 is TGTGCCAGCAGTGAACTAGTAGGTGTTCGGTACTTC.

This clonotype was detected only a few times. The V and J genes are TRBV7-2 and TRBJ2-1; no definite D call. The CDR3 is 16 residues long. Trimming cost V 1 base and J 0 bases, with 10 bases left between them. CDR1 and CDR2 (germline): SGHTA, FQGNSA. This CDR3 reads CASSLGRLNSYNEQFF. The DNA for the CDR3 is TGTGCCAGCAGCTTAGGCCGGTTAAACTCCTACAATGAGCAGTTCTTC.

This chain connects TRBV28 to TRBJ2-3; no definite D call. The CDR3 extends over 11 amino acids. Germline lookup yields CDR1 MDHEN and CDR2 SYDVKM. V shed 3 bases and J shed 11 bases, with 9 bases lying between them. The chain's CDR3 is CASSLEMGQYF. CDR3 bases: TGTGCCAGCAGTTTGGAGATGGGGCAGTATTTT.

This clonotype was recorded a few times. The chain is built from TRBV6-2 or TRBV6-3 and TRBJ2-7; 13 nucleotides align to TRBD2. The CDR3 extends over 15 amino acids. The V gene end was trimmed by 6 bases and the J gene end by 2 bases; junction bases not matched to a gene: 4. Germline values: CDR1 MNHEY, CDR2 SVGEGT. CDR3 nucleotide sequence: TGTGCCAGCAGGACTAGCGGGGGGCCACCCTACGAGCAGTACTTC. Translation gives CASRTSGGPPYEQYF.

A note on this clonotype: A much larger clone lies one base from this, so it may be a read error. J is TRBJ2-1 and V is TRBV4-2; 8 bases fit TRBD1. The CDR3 length is 15 residues. J lost 10 bases, V lost 4 bases, and 12 bases had no gene match. Germline-derived CDR1 and CDR2 are LGHNA and YNFKEQ. In DNA, the CDR3 is TGTGCCAGCAGCCGCATAGGACAGGGCAACTACGAGCAGTTCTTC. Translation: CASSRIGQGNYEQFF.

This clonotype occurred a few times. This sequence joins TRBV29-1 and TRBJ2-4; TRBD1 aligns across 8 bases. The CDR3 totals 15 residues. Germline lookup yields CDR1 SQVTM and CDR2 ANQGSEA. Germline trimming cut 4 bases from V and 2 bases from J; bases unmatched to any gene: 7. The CDR3 sequence is CSVGGTGLTKNIQYF. Written as DNA, the CDR3 is TGCAGCGTTGGAGGGACAGGACTAACCAAAAACATTCAGTACTTC.

V is TRBV7-9 and J is TRBJ2-1; possible D gene TRBD2, 5 bases. The V gene lost 0 bases and the J gene lost 9 bases, with 12 bases spanning the gap. The CDR3 contains 14 residues. The germline gives CDR1 SEHNR, CDR2 FQNEAQ (reference sequence). CDR3 DNA: TGTGCCAGCAGCTTAGCTGGTATTGCGGGTGAGCAGTTCTTC. It specifies CASSLAGIAGEQFF.

There are a few counts of this clonotype. The chain couples TRBV20-1 to TRBJ1-4; D gene uncertain. The V gene lost 6 bases and the J gene lost 0 bases, with 8 bases spanning the gap. CDR3 length: 13 amino acids. Germline V CDR1 and CDR2: DFQATT, SNEGSKA (reference sequence). CDR3 loop: CSAGGTTNEKLFF. In nucleotides, the CDR3 is TGCAGTGCCGGCGGAACAACTAATGAAAAACTGTTTTTT.

The rearrangement joins TRBV11-2 to TRBJ2-2; TRBD2 might be the D (5 bases). V was pared by 3 bases and J by 1 base, with 9 bases between. The CDR3 is made up of 15 amino acids. Germline loops: CDR1 SGHAT, CDR2 FQNNGV. The CDR3 protein is CASSLGAVNTGELFF. The DNA of the CDR3 is TGTGCCAGCAGCTTGGGAGCGGTGAACACCGGGGAGCTGTTTTTT.

This chain links TRBV9 with TRBJ2-2; 8 positions match TRBD1. After removal of 4 bases from V and 3 bases from J, the junction contained 8 bases not matched to a gene. The CDR3 runs to 16 residues. Germline V gives CDR1 SGDLS, CDR2 YYNGEE. CDR3 in DNA: TGTGCCAGCAGCACCACAGGGGGGATACACACCGGGGAGCTGTTTTTT. Protein product: CASSTTGGIHTGELFF. The full variable domain, rest sourced from reference TRBV9 and TRBJ2-2, is DSGVTQTPKHLITATGQRVTLRCSPRSGDLSVYWYQQSLDQGLQFLIQYYNGEERAKGNILERFSAQQFPDLHSELNLSSLELGDSALYFCASSTTGGIHTGELFFGEGSRLTVL.

There are a few counts of this clonotype. J is TRBJ1-2 and V is TRBV27; 7 positions match TRBD1. Germline-derived CDR1 and CDR2 are MNHEY and SMNVEV (reference sequence). The V segment lost 6 bases and the J segment 8 bases; nucleotides outside the gene matches: 18. CDR3 size: 16 residues. The DNA of the CDR3 is TGTGCCAGCAGCAAGGACAGGAGTAGTGCCGGTGGGGGCTACACCTTC. Translating gives CASSKDRSSAGGGYTF.

The genes are TRBV30 and TRBJ2-5; D is undetermined. The end of the DNA is better explained by TRBJ2-7, so the J call may be wrong. Germline CDR1 and CDR2: GTSNPN and SVGIG (reference sequence). This CDR3 comprises 12 residues. Here the CDR3 DNA reads TGTGCCTGGACAGGATTTGGCTACGAGCAGTACTTC. Residues: CAWTGFGYEQYF.

This chain links TRBV7-6 with TRBJ1-5, with TRBD1 as a possible D gene (5 bases). This CDR3 contains 15 residues. The germline CDR1 and CDR2 sequences are SGHVS and FNYEAQ. V was pared by 4 bases and J by 7 bases, with 17 bases between. The CDR3 region is CASSSGPNLEQPQHF. CDR3 coding DNA: TGTGCCAGCAGCTCGGGACCTAACTTGGAACAGCCCCAGCATTTT.

In its sample, this clonotype was seen a few times. This chain links TRBV6-1 with TRBJ1-1; D possibly corresponds to TRBD1 (6 bases). Germline V gene data show CDR1 as MNHNS and CDR2 as SASEGT. This CDR3 is built from 13 residues. Trimming stripped 6 bases from V and 9 bases from J, with 17 bases between. The CDR3 DNA reads TGTGCCAGCAGGACCGGAACAGGGACCCAAGCTTTCTTT. This gives the protein CASRTGTGTQAFF.